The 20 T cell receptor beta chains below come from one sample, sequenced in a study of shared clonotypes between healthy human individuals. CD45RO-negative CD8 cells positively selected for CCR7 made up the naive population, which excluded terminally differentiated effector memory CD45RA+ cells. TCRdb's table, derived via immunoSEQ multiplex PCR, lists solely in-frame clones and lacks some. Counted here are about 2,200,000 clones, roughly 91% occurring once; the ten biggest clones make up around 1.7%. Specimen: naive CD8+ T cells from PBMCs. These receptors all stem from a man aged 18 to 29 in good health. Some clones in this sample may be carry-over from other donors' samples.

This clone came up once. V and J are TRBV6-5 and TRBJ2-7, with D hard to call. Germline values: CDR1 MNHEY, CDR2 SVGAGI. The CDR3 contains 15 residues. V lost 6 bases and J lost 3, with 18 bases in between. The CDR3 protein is CASRPDSLGFYEQYF. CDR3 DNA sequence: TGTGCCAGCAGACCCGACTCGCTAGGATTCTACGAGCAGTACTTC.

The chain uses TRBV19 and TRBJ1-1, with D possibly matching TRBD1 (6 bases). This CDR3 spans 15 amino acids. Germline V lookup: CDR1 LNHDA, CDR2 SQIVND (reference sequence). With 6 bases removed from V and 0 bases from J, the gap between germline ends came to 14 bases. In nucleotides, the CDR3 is TGTGCCAGTAGGGCCAGGGGCGGTCTGAACACTGAAGCTTTCTTT. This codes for CASRARGGLNTEAFF.

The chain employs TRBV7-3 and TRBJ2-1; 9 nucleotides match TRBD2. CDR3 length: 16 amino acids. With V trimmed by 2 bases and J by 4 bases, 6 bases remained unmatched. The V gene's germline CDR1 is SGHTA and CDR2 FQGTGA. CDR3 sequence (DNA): TGTGCCAGCAGCTTATCCGTCGCGGGAGGGTACAATGAGCAGTTCTTC. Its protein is CASSLSVAGGYNEQFF.

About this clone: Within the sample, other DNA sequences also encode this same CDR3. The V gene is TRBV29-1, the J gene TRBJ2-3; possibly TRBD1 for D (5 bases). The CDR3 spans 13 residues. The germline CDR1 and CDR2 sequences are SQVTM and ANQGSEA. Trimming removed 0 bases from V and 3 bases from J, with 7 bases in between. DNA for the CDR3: TGCAGCGTTGAAGAGGGGCCGACAGATACGCAGTATTTT. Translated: CSVEEGPTDTQYF.

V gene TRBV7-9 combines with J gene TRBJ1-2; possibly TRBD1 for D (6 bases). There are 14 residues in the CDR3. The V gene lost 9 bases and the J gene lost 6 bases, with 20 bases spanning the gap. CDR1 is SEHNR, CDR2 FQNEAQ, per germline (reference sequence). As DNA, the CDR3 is TGTGCCAGTACTGACTCGTGGGGGGCCGATGGCTACACCTTC. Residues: CASTDSWGADGYTF.

The DNA for the CDR3 is TGTGCCAGTAGTATAGATCGGGCAGCTCCTCATCAGCCCCAGCATTTT. Translated: CASSIDRAAPHQPQHF. V and J are TRBV19 and TRBJ1-5; D remains unclear. The CDR3 totals 16 residues. CDR1 LNHDA and CDR2 SQIVND come from the germline V gene (reference sequence). Trimming removed 0 bases from V and 5 bases from J, with 14 bases in between.

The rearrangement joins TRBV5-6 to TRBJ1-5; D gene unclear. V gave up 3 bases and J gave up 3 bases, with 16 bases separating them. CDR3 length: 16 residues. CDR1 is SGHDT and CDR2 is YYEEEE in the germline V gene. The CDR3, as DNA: TGTGCCAGCAGCTCGCTCCAGGAGGCCCCCAATCAGCCCCAGCATTTT. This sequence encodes CASSSLQEAPNQPQHF.

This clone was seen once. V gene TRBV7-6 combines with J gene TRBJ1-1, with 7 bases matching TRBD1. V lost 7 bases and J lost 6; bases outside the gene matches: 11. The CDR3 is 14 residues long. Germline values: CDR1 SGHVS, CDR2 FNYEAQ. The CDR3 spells CASTFEQGTAEAFF. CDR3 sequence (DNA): TGTGCCAGCACCTTTGAACAGGGGACCGCTGAAGCTTTCTTT.

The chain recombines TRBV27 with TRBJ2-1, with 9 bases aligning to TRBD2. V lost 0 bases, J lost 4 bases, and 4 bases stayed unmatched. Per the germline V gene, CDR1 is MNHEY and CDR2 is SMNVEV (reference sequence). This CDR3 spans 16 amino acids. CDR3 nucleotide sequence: TGTGCCAGCAGTTTATCACAGCGGGAGGCTTACAATGAGCAGTTCTTC. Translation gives CASSLSQREAYNEQFF.

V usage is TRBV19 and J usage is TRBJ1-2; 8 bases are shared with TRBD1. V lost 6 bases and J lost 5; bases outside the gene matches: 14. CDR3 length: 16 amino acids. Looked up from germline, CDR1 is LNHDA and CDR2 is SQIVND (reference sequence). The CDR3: CASSRARGWDRYGYTF. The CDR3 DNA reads TGTGCCAGTAGCCGCGCCCGGGGCTGGGACAGGTATGGCTACACCTTC. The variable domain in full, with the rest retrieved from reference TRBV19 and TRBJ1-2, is DGGITQSPKYLFRKEGQNVTLSCEQNLNHDAMYWYRQDPGQGLRLIYYSQIVNDFQKGDIAEGYSVSREKKESFPLTVTSAQKNPTAFYLCASSRARGWDRYGYTFGSGTRLTVV.

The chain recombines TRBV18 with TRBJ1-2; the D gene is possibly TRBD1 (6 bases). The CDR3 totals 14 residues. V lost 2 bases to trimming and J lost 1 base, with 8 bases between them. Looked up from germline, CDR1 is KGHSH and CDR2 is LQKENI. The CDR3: CASSPMDSNYGYTF. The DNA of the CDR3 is TGTGCCAGCTCACCAATGGACAGTAACTATGGCTACACCTTC.

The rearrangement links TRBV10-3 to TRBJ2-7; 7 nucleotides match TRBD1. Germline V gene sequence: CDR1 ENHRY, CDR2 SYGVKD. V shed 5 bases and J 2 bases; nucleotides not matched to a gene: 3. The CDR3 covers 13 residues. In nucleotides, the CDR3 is TGTGCCATCAGTACAGGGGCCCCCTACGAGCAGTACTTC. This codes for CAISTGAPYEQYF.

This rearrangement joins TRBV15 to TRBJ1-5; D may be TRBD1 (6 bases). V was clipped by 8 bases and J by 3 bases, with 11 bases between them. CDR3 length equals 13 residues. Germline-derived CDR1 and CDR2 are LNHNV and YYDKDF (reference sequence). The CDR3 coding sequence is TGTGCCACCCGAGGGGGGGACAATCAGCCCCAGCATTTT. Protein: CATRGGDNQPQHF.

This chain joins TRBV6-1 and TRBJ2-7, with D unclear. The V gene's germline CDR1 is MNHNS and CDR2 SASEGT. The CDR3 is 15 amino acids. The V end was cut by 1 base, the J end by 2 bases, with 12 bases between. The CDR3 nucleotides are TGTGCCAGCAGTGAAGGAGTCAACACAGCCTACGAGCAGTACTTC. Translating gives CASSEGVNTAYEQYF.

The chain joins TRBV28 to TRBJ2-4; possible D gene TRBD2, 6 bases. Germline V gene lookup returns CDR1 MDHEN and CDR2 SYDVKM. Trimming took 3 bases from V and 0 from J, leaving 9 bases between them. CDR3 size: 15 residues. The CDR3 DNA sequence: TGTGCCAGCAGTTTGCGGGGTCTAGCCAAAAACATTCAGTACTTC. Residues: CASSLRGLAKNIQYF.

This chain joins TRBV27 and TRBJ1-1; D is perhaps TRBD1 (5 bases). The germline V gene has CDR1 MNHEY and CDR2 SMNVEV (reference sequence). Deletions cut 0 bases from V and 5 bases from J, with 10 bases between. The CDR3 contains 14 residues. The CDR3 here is CASSLSLGGTEAFF. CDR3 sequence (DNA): TGTGCCAGCAGTTTATCCCTGGGGGGGACTGAAGCTTTCTTT.

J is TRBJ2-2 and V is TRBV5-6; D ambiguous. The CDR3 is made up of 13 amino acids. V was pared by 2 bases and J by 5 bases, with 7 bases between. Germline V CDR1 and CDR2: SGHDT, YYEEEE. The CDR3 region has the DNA TGTGCCAGCAGCTTTCTGGAGACCGGGGAGCTGTTTTTT. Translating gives CASSFLETGELFF.

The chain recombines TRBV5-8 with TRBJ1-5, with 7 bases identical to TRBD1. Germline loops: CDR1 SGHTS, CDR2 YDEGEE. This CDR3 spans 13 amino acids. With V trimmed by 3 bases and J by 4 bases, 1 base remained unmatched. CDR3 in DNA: TGTGCCAGCAGCTGGGGACAGAATCAGCCCCAGCATTTT. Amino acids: CASSWGQNQPQHF.

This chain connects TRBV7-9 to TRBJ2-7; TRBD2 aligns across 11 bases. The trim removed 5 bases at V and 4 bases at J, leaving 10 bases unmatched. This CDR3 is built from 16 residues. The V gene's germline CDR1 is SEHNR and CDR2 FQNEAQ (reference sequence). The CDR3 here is CASSLKLAGESYEQYF. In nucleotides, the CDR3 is TGTGCCAGCAGCCTAAAACTAGCGGGGGAGTCGTACGAGCAGTACTTC.

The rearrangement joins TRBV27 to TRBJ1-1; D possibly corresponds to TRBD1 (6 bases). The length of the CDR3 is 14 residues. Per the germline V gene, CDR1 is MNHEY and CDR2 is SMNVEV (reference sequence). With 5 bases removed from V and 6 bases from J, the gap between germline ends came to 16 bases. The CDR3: CASSPARGVPEAFF. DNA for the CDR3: TGTGCCAGCAGTCCCGCTAGGGGGGTGCCTGAAGCTTTCTTT.